These T cell receptor beta chains were read from a single sample in a study of T cell responses to AZD1222 COVID-19 vaccine. TCRdb's table, derived via immunoSEQ multiplex PCR, lists solely in-frame clones and lacks some. Altogether 90,000 or so clones are present, 75% to 90% being singletons, with the ten largest covering about 6.1%. Sequences were derived from peripheral blood, sampled 28 days after the second AZD1222 dose. The receptors were sampled from an adult who received the AZD1222 COVID-19 vaccine. CDR3s include the opening cysteine and the closing phenylalanine or tryptophan. Fields, in order: V gene, D gene, J gene, clone size, CDR3 DNA, CDR3 protein. A D gene is named only where the DNA matches it firmly. Rows may omit the clone size; those that give it use once, few, many or a size class.

TRBV7-9	.	TRBJ2-5	.	TGTGCCAGCAGCTCCAGACCTGAGACCCAGTACTTC	CASSSRPETQYF
TRBV24-1	.	TRBJ1-2	.	TGTGCCACCAGTCTCCCTGTTGGGGCCGAATATGGCTACACCTTC	CATSLPVGAEYGYTF
TRBV5-6	.	TRBJ1-2	.	TGTGCCAGCAGCTTGGAGTCCTGGGGCTACACCTTC	CASSLESWGYTF
TRBV11-1	TRBD2	TRBJ2-7	.	TGTGCCAGCAGCTCCCGTGGGACTAACTCCTACGAGCAGTACTTC	CASSSRGTNSYEQYF
TRBV5-1	TRBD1	TRBJ2-2	.	TGCGCCAGCAGTAGAAACCCCCCGACAGGGGCAAACACCGGGGAGCTGTTTTTT	CASSRNPPTGANTGELFF
TRBV30	.	TRBJ2-7	once	TGTGCCTGGACCTTGGAGGGGAATTCTTGGAGCGAGCAGTACTTC	CAWTLEGNSWSEQYF
TRBV7-3	.	TRBJ2-7	.	TGTGCCAGCAGCTTAGGAGTATCCGGACGCTCCTACGAGCAGTACTTC	CASSLGVSGRSYEQYF
TRBV6-5	.	TRBJ2-7	.	TGTGCCAGCCTGGGAGGTAACTCCTACGAGCAGTACTTC	CASLGGNSYEQYF
TRBV12-3/TRBV12-4	.	TRBJ2-1	.	TGTGCCAGCAGTTTCGCCGACTACAATGAGCAGTTCTTC	CASSFADYNEQFF
TRBV6-5	TRBD1	TRBJ1-5	many	TGTGCCAGCAGTCTTCGACAGGGGCGCCAGCCCCAGCATTTT	CASSLRQGRQPQHF
TRBV5-4	.	TRBJ1-1	few	TGTGCCAGCAGCCTCCACAGGGACCTTGGGACTGAAGCTTTCTTT	CASSLHRDLGTEAFF
TRBV5-1	.	TRBJ2-2	.	TGCGCCAGCTACCTCGGAGGGGGCGATCCCGGGGAGCTGTTTTTT	CASYLGGGDPGELFF
TRBV4-1	TRBD1	TRBJ2-7	.	TGCGCCAGCAGCCAAGATGGGACAGGGCGCTACGAGCAGTACTTC	CASSQDGTGRYEQYF
TRBV28	.	TRBJ1-5	.	TGTGCCAGCAGTTTGTCCCAGGGCGAGCAGCCCCAGCATTTT	CASSLSQGEQPQHF
TRBV7-6	.	TRBJ1-5	.	TGTGCCAGCAGCTTATGTGGGGGGGGGTCCGACTCGGGTCAGCCCCAGCATTTT	CASSLCGGGSDSGQPQHF
TRBV19	TRBD1	TRBJ2-2	.	TGTGCCAGTACCCCCCCGGACAGGGAAACCGGGGAGCTGTTTTTT	CASTPPDRETGELFF
TRBV28	.	TRBJ2-7	.	TGTGCCAGCAGCCCCGCGGGCCCGAGCTCCTACGAGCAGTACTTC	CASSPAGPSSYEQYF
TRBV9	TRBD1	TRBJ1-4	.	TGTGCCAGCGGACAGGGAAGTTTTGAAAAACTGTTTTTT	CASGQGSFEKLFF
TRBV9	.	TRBJ1-5	.	TGTGCCAGCAGCGTAGGGTCAGGGACCAATCAGCCCCAGCATTTT	CASSVGSGTNQPQHF
TRBV6-5	.	TRBJ1-6	.	TGTGCCAGCAGTTACGACCCAGCAACTTCACCCCTCCACTTT	CASSYDPATSPLHF
TRBV5-4	.	TRBJ1-2	.	TGTGCCAGCAGCTTGGCCTTCCTGATTGGTGGCTACACCTTC	CASSLAFLIGGYTF
TRBV5-5	TRBD1	TRBJ2-3	.	TGTGCCAGCAGCCAGGTTGGGACAGGGATAGATACGCAGTATTTT	CASSQVGTGIDTQYF
TRBV6-1	.	TRBJ1-1	.	TGTGCCAGCAGTGATGGGTTTGTTAACTTAAACACTGAAGCTTTCTTT	CASSDGFVNLNTEAFF
TRBV15	.	TRBJ1-5	.	TGTGCCACCAGCAGAGGAGGGTCCGACAATCAGCCCCAGCATTTT	CATSRGGSDNQPQHF
TRBV6-6	TRBD2	TRBJ2-3	.	TGTGCCAGCAGCCTCAACCTAGCGGGGGTAGATACGCAGTATTTT	CASSLNLAGVDTQYF
TRBV4-1	.	TRBJ1-1	.	TGCGCCAGCAGCCAAGTAAAGGGGTCGGCTGAAGCTTTCTTT	CASSQVKGSAEAFF
TRBV6-6	.	TRBJ2-7	.	TGTGCCAGCAGTTACGTCGCGGGTCAGCCGTACGAGCAGTACTTC	CASSYVAGQPYEQYF
TRBV6-5	.	TRBJ1-2	.	TGTGCCAGCAGCCGCGGCCTTCAAACTAACTATGGCTACACCTTC	CASSRGLQTNYGYTF
TRBV7-3	.	TRBJ2-5	.	TGTGCCAGCAGCCCACGGGGGTCCGGGGAGACCCAGTACTTC	CASSPRGSGETQYF
TRBV9	TRBD1	TRBJ2-2	.	TGTGCCAGCAGCGGGGGACAGGGACCGAACACCGGGGAGCTGTTTTTT	CASSGGQGPNTGELFF
TRBV7-9	.	TRBJ2-7	.	TGTGCCAGCAGCTTATCATACGAGCAGTACTTC	CASSLSYEQYF
TRBV27	.	TRBJ1-1	.	TGTGCCAGCAGACGACAGGCTGAAGCTTTCTTT	CASRRQAEAFF
TRBV24-1	.	TRBJ2-7	.	TGTGCCACCAGTGATCCTACTAGAATCCTCAAAATCTACGAGCAGTACTTC	CATSDPTRILKIYEQYF
TRBV23-1	TRBD2	TRBJ2-7	.	TGCGCCAGCAGTCAAATAACCACTAGCGGGGTGTGCGCCTACGAGCAGTACTTC	CASSQITTSGVCAYEQYF
TRBV14	TRBD1	TRBJ1-1	.	TGTGCCAGCAGCCCCAGGGGGCTCCTCACTGAAGCTTTCTTT	CASSPRGLLTEAFF
TRBV7-9	.	TRBJ1-1	.	TGTGCCAGCAGCTTTCAGGGCGTCCCTGAAGCTTTCTTT	CASSFQGVPEAFF
TRBV12-3/TRBV12-4	.	TRBJ1-1	.	TGTGCCAGCAGTTTCACAGGGAGGATTGAAGCTTTCTTT	CASSFTGRIEAFF
TRBV7-3	.	TRBJ2-2	.	TGTGCCAGCAGCCTCACCGGGGAGCTGTTTTTT	CASSLTGELFF
TRBV5-8	TRBD1	TRBJ2-2	.	TGTGCCAGCAGGCCACTAGGGACAGGGGGTACCGGGGAGCTGTTTTTT	CASRPLGTGGTGELFF
TRBV30	.	TRBJ1-5	.	TGTGCCTGGAGTGTACTTGCACAGGGAGGGAGTCCCCAGCATTTT	CAWSVLAQGGSPQHF
TRBV9	TRBD2	TRBJ2-7	.	TGTGCCAGCAGCAGCGATACCGGGACTAGCGGGGGGAGGGAGCAGTACTTC	CASSSDTGTSGGREQYF
TRBV19	.	TRBJ1-1	once	TGTGCCAGTAGTTACAGGGAAGGGACTGAAGCTTTCTTT	CASSYREGTEAFF
TRBV14	.	TRBJ1-6	.	TGTGCCAGCAGCCAGGGTCCCACCCTCCACTTT	CASSQGPTLHF
TRBV2	.	TRBJ1-6	.	TGTGCCAGCATTATCAGGAACACCCCTAATTCACCCCTCCACTTT	CASIIRNTPNSPLHF
TRBV7-9	TRBD1	TRBJ1-1	few	TGTGCCAGCAGCTTTTACAGGGGTCCCAGGGACACTGAAGCTTTCTTT	CASSFYRGPRDTEAFF
TRBV5-1	.	TRBJ1-1	.	TGCGCCAGCAGCTTGGAGTTGGGGAACACTGAAGCTTTCTTT	CASSLELGNTEAFF
TRBV27	.	TRBJ2-2	.	TGTGCCAGCAGTTTATTAAAGGCCGCCGCCTTCACCGGGGAGCTGTTTTTT	CASSLLKAAAFTGELFF
TRBV11-1	.	TRBJ1-6	.	TGTGCCAGGAGGGAGGGGCCCCTCCACTTT	CARREGPLHF
TRBV7-9	.	TRBJ2-6	.	TGTGCCAGCAGCTCAAAGTCAGGCATCACTGGGGCCAACGTCCTGACTTTC	CASSSKSGITGANVLTF
TRBV6-4	TRBD2	TRBJ2-1	few	TGTGCCAGCAGTGACCGGGGGGGCTCCTACAATGAGCAGTTCTTC	CASSDRGGSYNEQFF
TRBV14	.	TRBJ1-1	.	TGTGCCAGCAGCCAACATCTCACTGAAGCTTTCTTT	CASSQHLTEAFF
TRBV5-5	.	TRBJ2-3	.	TGTGCCAGCAGCTTGGAGGTCGGTGAGGCAGATACGCAGTATTTT	CASSLEVGEADTQYF
TRBV5-1	TRBD1	TRBJ2-7	.	TGCGCCAGCAGCTTGGTGGCAGGGGGCAACTACGAGCAGTACTTC	CASSLVAGGNYEQYF
TRBV3-1/TRBV3-2	.	TRBJ2-7	few	TGTGCCAGCAGCAACGGCTACGAGCAGTACTTC	CASSNGYEQYF
TRBV29-1	.	TRBJ2-3	.	TGCAGCGTTGATCACGACAATCTGGTGGATACGCAGTATTTT	CSVDHDNLVDTQYF